The 9 T cell receptor beta chains listed next were all sequenced from one sample in a study of identical twins. TCRdb re-derived calls from the 5' RACE reads in MiXCR, one entry per CDR3 protein. The sample holds about 690,000 distinct CDR3 sequences, around 6% seen once. Sequencing was performed on naive T cells sorted from blood. These receptors came from a man aged 18 to 29 in good health.

This clonotype was found many times. The rearrangement links TRBV28 to TRBJ2-7; unclear D gene. V gave up 5 bases and J gave up 0 bases, with 11 bases separating them. CDR3 length: 14 amino acids. Germline values: CDR1 MDHEN, CDR2 SYDVKM. The CDR3: CASSQASFSYEQYF. The CDR3 DNA reads TGTGCCAGCAGTCAAGCCTCCTTCTCCTACGAGCAGTACTTC.

This clonotype has just a few counts. J is TRBJ1-1 and V is TRBV20-1; 9 nucleotides match TRBD1. Trimming took 6 bases from V and 3 from J; bases not matched to a gene: 8. Looked up from germline, CDR1 is DFQATT and CDR2 is SNEGSKA (reference sequence). This CDR3 comprises 14 residues. CDR3 DNA: TGCAGTGCGGTACAGGGGGCCGGGGACACTGAAGCTTTCTTT. It yields the protein CSAVQGAGDTEAFF.

Many counts were recorded for this clonotype. CDR3 in DNA: TGCGCCAGCAGCCTCTACGGGGACCGTTTCATCCAAAACATTCAGTACTTC. It is translated as CASSLYGDRFIQNIQYF. The rearrangement links TRBV5-1 to TRBJ2-4; D possibly matches TRBD1 or TRBD2 (5 bases each). V was trimmed by 4 bases and J by 5 bases, leaving 22 bases between them. This CDR3 spans 17 amino acids. Germline V gives CDR1 SGHRS, CDR2 YFSETQ. Together with reference TRBV5-1 and TRBJ2-4, the CDR3 gives the full variable domain: KAGVTQTPRYLIKTRGQQVTLSCSPISGHRSVSWYQQTPGQGLQFLFEYFSETQRNKGNFPGRFSGRQFSNSRSEMNVSTLELGDSALYLCASSLYGDRFIQNIQYFGAGTRLSVL.

This clonotype was counted only a few times. This chain connects TRBV20-1 to TRBJ1-1, with D possibly matching TRBD1 (5 bases). The germline V and J ends were trimmed by 0 bases and 0 bases, with 11 bases remaining between them. This CDR3 has 15 amino acids. CDR1 DFQATT and CDR2 SNEGSKA come from the germline V gene (reference sequence). The CDR3 here is CSARDLRQMNTEAFF. The CDR3 DNA is TGCAGTGCTAGAGATCTTAGACAGATGAACACTGAAGCTTTCTTT.

This clonotype has a handful of counts. This chain links TRBV5-1 with TRBJ2-1; the match to TRBD2 covers 9 bases. Trimming at V came to 6 bases and at J to 0 bases, leaving 4 bases not matched to a gene. The CDR3 length is 15 residues. The V gene's germline CDR1 is SGHRS and CDR2 YFSETQ. This chain's CDR3 is CASMGGRASYNEQFF. The CDR3 DNA sequence: TGCGCCAGCATGGGCGGGAGGGCCTCCTACAATGAGCAGTTCTTC.

V usage is TRBV29-1 and J usage is TRBJ2-3; 9 bases are a match to TRBD2. The CDR3 sequence is 13 residues long. Looked up from germline, CDR1 is SQVTM and CDR2 is ANQGSEA. V gave up 4 bases and J gave up 5 bases; unmatched junction bases: 4. This chain's CDR3 is CSVASGIRDTQYF. The DNA for the CDR3 is TGCAGCGTTGCTAGCGGGATCCGAGATACGCAGTATTTT.

This clonotype came up many times. The junction does not match germline at one end; this may be a read error. The V gene is TRBV27, the J gene TRBJ1-1, with D tentatively TRBD1 (5 bases). The length of the CDR3 is 13 residues. Germline V gene data show CDR1 as MNHEY and CDR2 as SMNVEV (reference sequence). The CDR3 nucleotides are TGTGCCAGCAGTTTCCAGGCGGGACCGACTGAGATCTTT. It yields the protein CASSFQAGPTEIF.

This clonotype was counted many times. This chain uses TRBV20-1 with TRBJ2-2; TRBD1 matches 9 bases. Germline CDR1 reads DFQATT; CDR2 reads SNEGSKA (reference sequence). The CDR3 runs to 12 residues. V lost 4 bases and J lost 10; bases outside the gene matches: 4. CDR3 nucleotides: TGCAGTGCTACGGGACAGGGAGTGGAGCTGTTTTTT. Translation gives CSATGQGVELFF.

This clonotype was observed many times. The J gene is TRBJ2-2, the V gene TRBV18, with 10 bases that match TRBD2. The J segment lost 0 bases and the V segment lost 8 bases, leaving 6 bases of the junction unmatched. This CDR3 spans 16 amino acids. Germline V gives CDR1 KGHSH, CDR2 LQKENI. The CDR3 sequence: CASSPSGRANTGELFF. Written as DNA, the CDR3 is TGTGCCAGCAGTCCAAGCGGGAGGGCGAACACCGGGGAGCTGTTTTTT. Full variable domain (outside the CDR3, taken from reference TRBV18 and TRBJ2-2): NAGVMQNPRHLVRRRGQEARLRCSPMKGHSHVYWYRQLPEEGLKFMVYLQKENIIDESGMPKERFSAEFPKEGPSILRIQQVVRGDSAAYFCASSPSGRANTGELFFGEGSRLTVL.